This paragraph covers one T cell receptor beta chain sequence. This clonotype was observed at least ten times. Which antigen it targets is not known. Within one base of it there is no much larger clone, and no base qualities were kept. The V end loses 2 bases and the J end loses 10 bases, and a stretch of 19 bases separates them. Inclusive of the bounding cysteine and phenylalanine, the CDR3 is 16 residues long. Left in the record is the CDR3 DNA by itself, 48 bases read in frame from the first base. CDR1 and CDR2 were assigned from the germline V gene (reference sequence) as SGHKS and YYEKEE. Libraries were prepared through 5' RACE. Reads for this sample came from a NextSeq 500. In the TCR library protocol, unique molecular identifiers were attached to individual cDNA molecules to correct for PCR bias and sequencing error. TCR alpha and beta chains were both sequenced, and the abundances of alpha and beta sequences in each sample were closely correlated with each other. The authors' pipeline ran thus. Decombinator V4 was used to annotate the V gene, J gene and CDR3 of the TCR sequences. Expanded TCRs were defined as changing significantly between any two time points under a Poisson model with p below 0.0001. TCR abundances were normalised to the total number of TCRs sequenced per sample and were expressed as counts per million. MAIT TCRs were defined by TRAV1-2 paired with TRAJ12, TRAJ20 or TRAJ33, and iNKT TCRs by TRAV10 paired with TRAJ18. VDJdb, accessed 1 November 2021, was searched for CMV, EBV and SARS-CoV-2 annotated TCRs, excluding TCRs annotated for multiple antigens. The public sequencing data were trimmed at Q25 with fastp and processed into clonotypes with MiXCR by TCRdb, which kept only in-frame beta chains. Rows with one shared CDR3 protein collapse into an entry with the most common genes and DNA. These V and J calls rely on TCRdb rather than the paper's analysis. The sample profile shows under 140,000 distinct CDR3 sequences; approximately 12% of them were found once. The top ten clones comprise 3.8% of the sample.

The sample is drawn from a study of early T cells in non-severe SARS-CoV-2 infection (dated by TCRdb to the early 2020s). Broadly, across the study: Because TCR sequencing was done on bulk RNA from unsorted whole blood, the alpha and beta chains could not be paired. Overall results and qualifications from the work: Matching against VDJdb was skewed toward anti-spike CD8 responses, likely underestimated virus-specific expansions, and missed private and CD4 specificities.

Set within a cohort of healthcare workers in London, UK, this nested case-control study involved weekly PCR testing of nasopharyngeal swabs along with blood sampling. Healthcare workers were enrolled in the week of the UK lockdown, from 23 to 31 March 2020, and were followed every week for up to roughly 15 weeks. Material: whole blood, obtained at baseline. The rearranged chain carries TRBV5-5 and TRBJ1-6; the D gene is perhaps TRBD1, from 5 matching bases. This TCR came from an adult who was a healthcare worker with PCR-confirmed SARS-CoV-2 infection or an uninfected control (not recorded which). The CDR3 sequence is CASSFDLRGVYSPLHF. The sequence in DNA is TGTGCCAGCAGCTTTGATTTGAGGGGTGTGTACTCACCCCTCCACTTT.